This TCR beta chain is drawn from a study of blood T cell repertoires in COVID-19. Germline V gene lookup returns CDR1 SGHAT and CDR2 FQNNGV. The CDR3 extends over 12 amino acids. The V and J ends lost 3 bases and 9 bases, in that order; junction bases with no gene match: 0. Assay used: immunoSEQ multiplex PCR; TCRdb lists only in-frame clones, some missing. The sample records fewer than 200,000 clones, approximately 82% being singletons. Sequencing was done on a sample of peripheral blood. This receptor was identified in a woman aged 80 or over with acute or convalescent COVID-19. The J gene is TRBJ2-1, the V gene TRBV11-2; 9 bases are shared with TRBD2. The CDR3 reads CASSFSGSEQFF. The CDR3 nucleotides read TGTGCCAGCAGCTTTAGCGGGAGTGAGCAGTTCTTC.